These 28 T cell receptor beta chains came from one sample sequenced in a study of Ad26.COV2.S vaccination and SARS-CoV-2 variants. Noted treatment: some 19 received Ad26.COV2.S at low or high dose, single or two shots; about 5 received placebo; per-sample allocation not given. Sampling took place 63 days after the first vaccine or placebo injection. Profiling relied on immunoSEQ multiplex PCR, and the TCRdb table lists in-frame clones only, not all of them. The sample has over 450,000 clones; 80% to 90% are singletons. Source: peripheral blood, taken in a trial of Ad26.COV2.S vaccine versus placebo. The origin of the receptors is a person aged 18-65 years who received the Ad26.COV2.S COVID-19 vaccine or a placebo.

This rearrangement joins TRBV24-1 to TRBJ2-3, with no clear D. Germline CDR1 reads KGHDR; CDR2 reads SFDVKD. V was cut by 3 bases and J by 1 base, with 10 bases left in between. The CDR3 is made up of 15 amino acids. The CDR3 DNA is TGTGCCACCAGTGATACAATGGACGGCACAGATACGCAGTATTTT. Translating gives CATSDTMDGTDTQYF.

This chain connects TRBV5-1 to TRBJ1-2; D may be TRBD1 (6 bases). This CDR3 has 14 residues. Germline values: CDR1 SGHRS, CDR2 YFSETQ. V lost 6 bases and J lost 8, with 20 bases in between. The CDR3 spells CASKGHALEGGYTF. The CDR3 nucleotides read TGCGCCAGCAAGGGACATGCCCTCGAAGGAGGCTACACCTTC.

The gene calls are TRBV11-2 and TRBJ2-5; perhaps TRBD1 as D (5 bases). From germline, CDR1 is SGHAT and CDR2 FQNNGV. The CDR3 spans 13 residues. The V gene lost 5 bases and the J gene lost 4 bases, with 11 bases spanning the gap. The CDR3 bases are TGTGCCAGCAGCCCCAGGGTATTAGAGACCCAGTACTTC. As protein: CASSPRVLETQYF. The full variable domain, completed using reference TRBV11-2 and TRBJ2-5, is EAGVAQSPRYKIIEKRQSVAFWCNPISGHATLYWYQQILGQGPKLLIQFQNNGVVDDSQLPKDRFSAERLKGVDSTLKIQPAKLEDSAVYLCASSPRVLETQYFGPGTRLLVL.

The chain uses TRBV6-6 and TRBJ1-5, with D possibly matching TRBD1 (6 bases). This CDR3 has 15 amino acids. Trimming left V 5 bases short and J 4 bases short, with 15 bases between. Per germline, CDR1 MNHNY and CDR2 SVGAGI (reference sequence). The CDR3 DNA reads TGTGCCAGCAGTCCCTCAGGACAGCCGAATCAGCCCCAGCATTTT. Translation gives CASSPSGQPNQPQHF.

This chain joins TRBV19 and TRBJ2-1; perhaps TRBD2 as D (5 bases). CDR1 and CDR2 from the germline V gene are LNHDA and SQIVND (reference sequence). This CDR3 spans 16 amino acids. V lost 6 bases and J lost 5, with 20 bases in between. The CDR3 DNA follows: TGTGCCAGTAGCGACTACCGGGCCTCGGCCAACAATGAGCAGTTCTTC. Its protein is CASSDYRASANNEQFF.

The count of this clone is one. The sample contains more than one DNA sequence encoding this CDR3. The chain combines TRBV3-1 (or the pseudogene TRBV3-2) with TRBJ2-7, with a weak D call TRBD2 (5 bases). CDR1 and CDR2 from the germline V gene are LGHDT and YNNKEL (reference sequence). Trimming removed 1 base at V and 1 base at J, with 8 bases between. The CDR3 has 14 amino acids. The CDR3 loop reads CASSQVSGSYEQYF. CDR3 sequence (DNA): TGTGCCAGCAGCCAAGTGTCGGGGTCCTACGAGCAGTACTTC.

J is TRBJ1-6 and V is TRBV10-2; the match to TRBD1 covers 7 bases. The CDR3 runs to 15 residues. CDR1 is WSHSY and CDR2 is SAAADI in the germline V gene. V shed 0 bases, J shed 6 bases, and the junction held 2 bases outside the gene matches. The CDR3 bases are TGCGCCAGCAGTGAGTCAGGGGGCCGTAATTCACCCCTCCACTTT. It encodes CASSESGGRNSPLHF.

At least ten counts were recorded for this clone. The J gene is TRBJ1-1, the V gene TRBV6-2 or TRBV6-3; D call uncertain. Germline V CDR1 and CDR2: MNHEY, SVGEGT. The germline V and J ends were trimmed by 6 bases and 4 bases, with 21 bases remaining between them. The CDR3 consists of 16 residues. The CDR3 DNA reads TGTGCCAGCAGCCCCCTTCGGGGTTCATGGGGCACTGAAGCTTTCTTT. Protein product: CASSPLRGSWGTEAFF.

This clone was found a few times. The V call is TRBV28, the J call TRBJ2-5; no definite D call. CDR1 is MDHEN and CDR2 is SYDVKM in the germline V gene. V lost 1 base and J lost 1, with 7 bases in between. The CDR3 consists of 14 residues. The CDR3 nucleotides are TGTGCCAGCAGTTTATTGGCACTCCAAGAGACCCAGTACTTC. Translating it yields CASSLLALQETQYF.

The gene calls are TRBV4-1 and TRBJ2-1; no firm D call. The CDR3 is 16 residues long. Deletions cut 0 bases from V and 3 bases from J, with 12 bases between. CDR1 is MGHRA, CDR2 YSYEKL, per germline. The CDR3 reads CASSQDLLRLYNEQFF. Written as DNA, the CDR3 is TGCGCCAGCAGCCAAGATCTTCTGAGGCTCTACAATGAGCAGTTCTTC.

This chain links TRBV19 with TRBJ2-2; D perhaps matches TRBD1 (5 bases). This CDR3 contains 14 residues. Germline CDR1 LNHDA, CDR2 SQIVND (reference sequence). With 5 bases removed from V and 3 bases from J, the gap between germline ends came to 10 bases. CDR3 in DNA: TGTGCCAGTAGTGGCGGACATTACACCGGGGAGCTGTTTTTT. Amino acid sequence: CASSGGHYTGELFF.

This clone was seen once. The CDR3 nucleotides read TGTGCCAGCAGCTCGGGACAGGGTCTGGCTTCACCCCTCCACTTT. Its protein product is CASSSGQGLASPLHF. V gene TRBV11-1 combines with J gene TRBJ1-6; 9 bases match TRBD1. V trimming: 4 bases; J trimming: 9 bases; junction bases outside the gene matches: 7. CDR1 and CDR2 (germline): SGHAT, FQDESV (reference sequence). The CDR3 has 15 amino acids.

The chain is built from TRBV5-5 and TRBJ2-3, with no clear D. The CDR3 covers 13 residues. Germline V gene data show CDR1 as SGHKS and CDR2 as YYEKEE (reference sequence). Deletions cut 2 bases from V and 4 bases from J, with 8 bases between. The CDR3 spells CASSFPGPDTQYF. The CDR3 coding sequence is TGTGCCAGCAGCTTCCCCGGGCCAGATACGCAGTATTTT.

CDR3 sequence (DNA): TGTGCCAGCAGCCAATCCGGACCAAACACCGGGGAGCTGTTTTTT. This translates into CASSQSGPNTGELFF. The rearrangement links TRBV4-2 to TRBJ2-2; D unresolved. The CDR3 is made up of 15 amino acids. Germline V gene lookup returns CDR1 LGHNA and CDR2 YNFKEQ. V shed 2 bases and J shed 2 bases, with 9 bases lying between them.

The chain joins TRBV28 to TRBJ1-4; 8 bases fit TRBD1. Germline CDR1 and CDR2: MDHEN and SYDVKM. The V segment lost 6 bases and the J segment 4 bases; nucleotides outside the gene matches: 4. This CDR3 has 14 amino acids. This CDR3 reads CASRVQGVNEKLFF. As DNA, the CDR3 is TGTGCCAGCAGAGTACAGGGGGTTAATGAAAAACTGTTTTTT. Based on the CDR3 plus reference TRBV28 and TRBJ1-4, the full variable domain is DVKVTQSSRYLVKRTGEKVFLECVQDMDHENMFWYRQDPGLGLRLIYFSYDVKMKEKGDIPEGYSVSREKKERFSLILESASTNQTSMYLCASRVQGVNEKLFFGSGTQLSVL.

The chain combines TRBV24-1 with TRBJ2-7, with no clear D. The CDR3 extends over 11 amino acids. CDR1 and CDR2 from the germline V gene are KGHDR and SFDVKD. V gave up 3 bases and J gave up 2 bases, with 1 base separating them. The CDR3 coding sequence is TGTGCCACCAGTGATACCTACGAGCAGTACTTC. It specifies CATSDTYEQYF.

CDR3 region: CASSPGGTTDTQYF. The CDR3 region has the DNA TGTGCCAGCAGTCCAGGTGGAACCACAGATACGCAGTATTTT. This chain joins TRBV28 and TRBJ2-3; D unclear. Trimming shortened V by 5 bases and J by 2 bases, and 11 bases separated the two germline ends. Germline V lookup: CDR1 MDHEN, CDR2 SYDVKM. This CDR3 spans 14 amino acids.

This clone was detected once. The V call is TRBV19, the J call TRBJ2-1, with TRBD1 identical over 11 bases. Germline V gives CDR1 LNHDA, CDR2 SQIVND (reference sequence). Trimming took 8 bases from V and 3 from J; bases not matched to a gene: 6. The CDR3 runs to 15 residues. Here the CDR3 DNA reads TGTGCCAGTCTGTCCGGGACAGGGGGCTACAATGAGCAGTTCTTC. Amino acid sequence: CASLSGTGGYNEQFF.

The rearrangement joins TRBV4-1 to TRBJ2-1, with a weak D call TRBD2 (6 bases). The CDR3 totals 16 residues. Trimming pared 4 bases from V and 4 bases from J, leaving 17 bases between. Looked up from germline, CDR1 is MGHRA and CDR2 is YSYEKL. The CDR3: CASSLLVRTKYNEQFF. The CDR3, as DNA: TGCGCCAGCAGCCTTCTTGTCCGGACTAAATACAATGAGCAGTTCTTC.

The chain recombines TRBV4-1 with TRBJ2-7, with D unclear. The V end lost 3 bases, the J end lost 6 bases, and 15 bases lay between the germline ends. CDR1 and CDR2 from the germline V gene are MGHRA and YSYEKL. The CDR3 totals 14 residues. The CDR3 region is CASSQGMGISEQYF. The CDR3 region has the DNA TGCGCCAGCAGCCAGGGGATGGGGATTAGCGAGCAGTACTTC.

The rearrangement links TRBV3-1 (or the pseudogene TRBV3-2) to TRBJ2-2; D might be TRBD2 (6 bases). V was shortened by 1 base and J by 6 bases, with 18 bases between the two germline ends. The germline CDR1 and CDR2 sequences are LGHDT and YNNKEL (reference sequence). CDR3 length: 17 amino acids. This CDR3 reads CASSQALGGRKAGELFF. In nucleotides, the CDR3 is TGTGCCAGCAGCCAAGCACTGGGGGGAAGGAAGGCCGGGGAGCTGTTTTTT.

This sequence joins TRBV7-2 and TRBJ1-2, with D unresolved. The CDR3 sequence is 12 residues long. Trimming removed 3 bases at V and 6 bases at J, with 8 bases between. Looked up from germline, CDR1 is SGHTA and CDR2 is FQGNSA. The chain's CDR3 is CASSFGWDGYTF. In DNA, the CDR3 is TGTGCCAGCAGCTTCGGGTGGGATGGCTACACCTTC.

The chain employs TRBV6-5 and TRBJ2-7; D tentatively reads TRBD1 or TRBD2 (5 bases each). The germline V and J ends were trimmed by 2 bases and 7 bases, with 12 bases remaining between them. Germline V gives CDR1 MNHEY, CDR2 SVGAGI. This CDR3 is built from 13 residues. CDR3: CASSYGTRREQYF. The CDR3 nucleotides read TGTGCCAGCAGTTACGGGACCAGGCGAGAGCAGTACTTC.

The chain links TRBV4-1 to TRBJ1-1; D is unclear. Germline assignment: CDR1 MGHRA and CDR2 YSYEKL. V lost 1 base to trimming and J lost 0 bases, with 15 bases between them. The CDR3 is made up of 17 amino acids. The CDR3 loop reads CASSQGPRAGLNTEAFF. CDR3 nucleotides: TGCGCCAGCAGCCAAGGACCGAGAGCGGGCCTGAACACTGAAGCTTTCTTT.

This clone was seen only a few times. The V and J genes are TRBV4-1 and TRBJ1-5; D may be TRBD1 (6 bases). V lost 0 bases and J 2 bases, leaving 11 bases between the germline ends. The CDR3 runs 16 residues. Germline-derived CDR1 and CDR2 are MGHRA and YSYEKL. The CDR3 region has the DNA TGCGCCAGCAGCCAAGATATCCGGACAGGCAATCAGCCCCAGCATTTT. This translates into CASSQDIRTGNQPQHF.

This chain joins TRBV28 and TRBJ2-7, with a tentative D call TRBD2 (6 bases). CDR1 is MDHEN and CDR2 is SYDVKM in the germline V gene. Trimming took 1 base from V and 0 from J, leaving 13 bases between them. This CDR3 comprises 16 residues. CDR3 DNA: TGTGCCAGCAGTTTATCCCCGACTAGGTACTCCTACGAGCAGTACTTC. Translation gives CASSLSPTRYSYEQYF.

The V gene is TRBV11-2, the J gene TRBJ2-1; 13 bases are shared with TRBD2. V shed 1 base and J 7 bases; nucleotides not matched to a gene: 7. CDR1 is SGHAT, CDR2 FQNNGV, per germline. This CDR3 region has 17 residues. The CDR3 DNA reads TGTGCCAGCAGCTTAGGCAAACTAGCGGGAGGGTTTAATGAGCAGTTCTTC. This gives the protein CASSLGKLAGGFNEQFF.

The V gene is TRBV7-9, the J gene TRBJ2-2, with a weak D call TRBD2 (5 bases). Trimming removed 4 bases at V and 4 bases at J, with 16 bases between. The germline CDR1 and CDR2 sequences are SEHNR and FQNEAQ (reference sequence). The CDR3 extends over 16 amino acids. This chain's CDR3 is CASSSIGLELTGELFF. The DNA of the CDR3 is TGTGCCAGCAGCTCCATAGGACTCGAACTCACCGGGGAGCTGTTTTTT.